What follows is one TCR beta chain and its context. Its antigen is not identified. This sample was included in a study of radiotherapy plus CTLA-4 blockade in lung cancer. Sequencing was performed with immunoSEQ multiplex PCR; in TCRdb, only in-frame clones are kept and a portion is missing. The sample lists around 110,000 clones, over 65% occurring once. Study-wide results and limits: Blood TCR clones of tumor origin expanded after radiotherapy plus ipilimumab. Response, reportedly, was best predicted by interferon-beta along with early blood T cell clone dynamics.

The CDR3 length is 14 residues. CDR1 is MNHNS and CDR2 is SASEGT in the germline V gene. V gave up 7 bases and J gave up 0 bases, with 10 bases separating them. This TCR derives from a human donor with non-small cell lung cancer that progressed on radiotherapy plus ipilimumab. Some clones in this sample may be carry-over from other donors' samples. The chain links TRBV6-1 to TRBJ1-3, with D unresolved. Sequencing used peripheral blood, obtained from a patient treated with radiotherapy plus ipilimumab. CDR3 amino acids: CASTYLPSGNTIYF. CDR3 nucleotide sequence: TGTGCCAGCACCTACCTACCCTCTGGAAACACCATATATTTT.